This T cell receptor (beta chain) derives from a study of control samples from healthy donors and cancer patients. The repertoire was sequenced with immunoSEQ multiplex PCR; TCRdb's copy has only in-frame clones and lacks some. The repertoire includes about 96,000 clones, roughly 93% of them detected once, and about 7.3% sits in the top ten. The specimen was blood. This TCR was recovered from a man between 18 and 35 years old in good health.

In DNA form, the CDR3 reads TGTGCCAGCTCACCACCGGGGGGCCGGGACACCGGGGAGCTGTTTTTT. This gives the protein CASSPPGGRDTGELFF. This chain links TRBV18 with TRBJ2-2; the D call may be TRBD1 or TRBD2 (6 bases each). V lost 0 bases to trimming and J lost 3 bases, with 11 bases between them. This CDR3 is 16 amino acids long. CDR1 and CDR2 from the germline V gene are KGHSH and LQKENI.